At least ten counts were recorded for the clone carrying this T cell receptor beta chain. What it binds is unknown. The data are from a study of T cell repertoires in cytomegalovirus infection. Broader study findings: HLA-C-restricted CMV clonotypes gave the most frequent clonotype in two of eight donors.

TCRdb re-derived calls from the reads in MiXCR, one entry per CDR3 protein. In the table there are some 450,000 distinct CDR3 sequences, around 32% of which are singletons. Per the germline V gene, CDR1 is SGHTA and CDR2 is FQGTGA. CDR3 length: 13 residues. V was trimmed by 1 base and J by 6 bases, leaving 6 bases between them. This rearrangement joins TRBV7-3 to TRBJ2-2; D is undetermined. Sequencing was carried out using PBMCs. The receptor was derived from a human donor in good health (CMV status not recorded). Some clones in this sample may be carry-over from other donors' samples. The CDR3 sequence: CASSLSLAGELFF. CDR3 coding DNA: TGTGCCAGCAGCTTAAGCCTGGCCGGGGAGCTGTTTTTT.